The clone carrying this T cell receptor beta chain showed up many times. CDR1 and CDR2 from the germline V gene are MNHEY and SMNVEV (reference sequence). V was clipped by 5 bases and J by 6 bases, with 14 bases between them. The CDR3 length is 13 residues. The sample comes from a study of T cells in Graves' hyperthyroidism and ophthalmopathy. TCR beta CDR3 regions were amplified from RNA. HTBI primers drove first-round RT-PCR of the TCR CDR3. TCRdb itself ran the multiplex PCR reads through MiXCR, one entry per CDR3 protein. This table holds approximately 630,000 distinct CDR3 sequences, under 20% found once.

Sequenced sample: blood. This receptor was obtained from a woman in her twenties or thirties with Graves' hyperthyroidism. The chain has TRBV27 and TRBJ2-7; tentatively, D is TRBD2 (5 bases). The CDR3 sequence: CASSPSLAAEQYF. CDR3 DNA: TGTGCCAGCAGTCCGTCCCTAGCCGCCGAGCAGTACTTC.